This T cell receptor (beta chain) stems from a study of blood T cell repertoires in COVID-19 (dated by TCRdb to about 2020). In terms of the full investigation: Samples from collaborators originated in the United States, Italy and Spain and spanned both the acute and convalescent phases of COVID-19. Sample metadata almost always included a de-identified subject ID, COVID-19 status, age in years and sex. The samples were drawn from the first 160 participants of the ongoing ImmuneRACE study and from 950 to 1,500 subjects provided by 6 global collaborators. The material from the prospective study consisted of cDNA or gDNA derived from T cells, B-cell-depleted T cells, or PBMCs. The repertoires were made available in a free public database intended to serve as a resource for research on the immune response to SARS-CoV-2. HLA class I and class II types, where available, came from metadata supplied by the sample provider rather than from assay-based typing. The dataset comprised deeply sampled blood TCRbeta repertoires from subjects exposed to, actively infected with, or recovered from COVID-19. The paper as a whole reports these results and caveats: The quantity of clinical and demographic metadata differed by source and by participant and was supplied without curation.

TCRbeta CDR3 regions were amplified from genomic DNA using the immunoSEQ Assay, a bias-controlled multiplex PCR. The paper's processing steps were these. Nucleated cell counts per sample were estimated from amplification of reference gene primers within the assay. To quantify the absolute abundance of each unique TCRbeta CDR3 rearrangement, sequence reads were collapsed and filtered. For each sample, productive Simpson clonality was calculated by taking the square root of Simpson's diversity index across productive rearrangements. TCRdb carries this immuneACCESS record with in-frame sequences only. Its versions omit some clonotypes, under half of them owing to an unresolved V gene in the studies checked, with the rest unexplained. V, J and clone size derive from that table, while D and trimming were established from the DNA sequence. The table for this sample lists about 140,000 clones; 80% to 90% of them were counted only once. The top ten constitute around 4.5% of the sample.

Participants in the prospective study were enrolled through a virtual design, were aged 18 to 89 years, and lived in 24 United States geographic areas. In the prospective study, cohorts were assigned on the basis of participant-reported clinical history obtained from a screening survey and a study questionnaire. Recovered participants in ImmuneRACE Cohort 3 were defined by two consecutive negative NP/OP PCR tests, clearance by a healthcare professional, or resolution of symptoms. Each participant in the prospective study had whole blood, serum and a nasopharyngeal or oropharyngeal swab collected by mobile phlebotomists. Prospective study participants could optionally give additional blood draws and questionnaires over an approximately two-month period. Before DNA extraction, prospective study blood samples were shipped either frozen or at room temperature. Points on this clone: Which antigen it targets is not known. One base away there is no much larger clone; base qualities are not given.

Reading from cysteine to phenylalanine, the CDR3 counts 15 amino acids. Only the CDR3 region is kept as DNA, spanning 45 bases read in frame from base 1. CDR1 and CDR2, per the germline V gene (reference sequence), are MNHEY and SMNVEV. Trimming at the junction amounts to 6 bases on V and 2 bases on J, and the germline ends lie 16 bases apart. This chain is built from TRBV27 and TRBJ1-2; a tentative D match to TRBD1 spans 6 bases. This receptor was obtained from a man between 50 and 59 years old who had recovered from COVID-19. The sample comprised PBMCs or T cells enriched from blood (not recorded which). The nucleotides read TGTGCCAGCAGGGCCTTTGGGGGCCTGAACTATGGCTACACCTTC. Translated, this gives CASRAFGGLNYGYTF.